This TCR beta chain was profiled in a study of CD8 T cells in Susac syndrome. In germline, CDR1 is MDHEN, CDR2 SYDVKM. With 5 bases removed from V and 6 bases from J, the gap between germline ends came to 14 bases. The CDR3 loop spans 14 amino acids. Reverse transcription of about 0.5 to 1 ug RNA used random hexamers. Multiplex immunoSEQ PCR targeted 54 Vbeta and 13 Jbeta TCR beta segments. A single record per CDR3 protein comes from TCRdb applying MiXCR to the immunoSEQ multiplex PCR reads. The sample contains about 240,000 distinct CDR3 sequences, 90% to 96% of which appear only once. This clonotype was picked up one time.

V is TRBV28 and J is TRBJ2-1, with D possibly matching TRBD2 (5 bases). The receptor comes from a human donor with Susac syndrome. Material: CD4+ T cells from PBMCs. The CDR3 nucleotides read TGTGCCAGCAGTCCCTTAACGCTAGCCAATGAGCAGTTCTTC. Translating gives CASSPLTLANEQFF.